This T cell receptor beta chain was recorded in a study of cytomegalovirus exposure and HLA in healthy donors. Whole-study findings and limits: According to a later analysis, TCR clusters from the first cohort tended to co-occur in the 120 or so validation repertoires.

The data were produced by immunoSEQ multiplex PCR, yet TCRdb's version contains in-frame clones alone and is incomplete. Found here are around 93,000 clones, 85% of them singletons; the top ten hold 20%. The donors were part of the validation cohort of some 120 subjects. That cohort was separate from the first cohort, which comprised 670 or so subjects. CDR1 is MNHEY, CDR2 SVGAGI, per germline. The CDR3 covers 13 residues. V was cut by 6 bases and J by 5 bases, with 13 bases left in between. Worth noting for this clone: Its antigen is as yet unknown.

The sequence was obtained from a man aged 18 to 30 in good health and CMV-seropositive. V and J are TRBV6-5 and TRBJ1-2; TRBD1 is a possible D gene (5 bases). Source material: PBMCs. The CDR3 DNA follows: TGTGCCAGCAGAGACCGGGACTTTTATGGCTACACCTTC. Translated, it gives CASRDRDFYGYTF.